One sample yielded the 27 T cell receptor beta chains listed below, sequenced in a study of blood T cell repertoires in COVID-19. Method: immunoSEQ multiplex PCR; TCRdb's copy keeps in-frame clones and lacks some. The sample has 150,000 or so clones, about 90% seen once. Sequenced: peripheral blood. Receptors were obtained from a man aged 50-60 years with acute or convalescent COVID-19.

The V and J genes are TRBV4-1 and TRBJ2-2, with 11 bases lining up with TRBD2. Per germline, CDR1 MGHRA and CDR2 YSYEKL. Trimming at V came to 5 bases and at J to 6 bases, leaving 8 bases not matched to a gene. The CDR3 contains 16 residues. The CDR3 DNA reads as TGCGCCAGCAGCACCTTAGCGGGAGGGCCGGCCGGGGAGCTGTTTTTT. Protein: CASSTLAGGPAGELFF.

The rearrangement joins TRBV24-1 to TRBJ1-6, with TRBD1 matching over 8 bases. Germline V CDR1 and CDR2: KGHDR, SFDVKD. The ends lost 11 bases at V and 5 bases at J; junction bases unmatched: 7. This CDR3 has 14 amino acids. CDR3 in DNA: TGTGCCATCTCTGGGACAGGCGATAATTCACCCCTCCACTTT. Protein: CAISGTGDNSPLHF.

This chain joins TRBV9 and TRBJ2-3; 10 bases line up with TRBD2. Germline V lookup: CDR1 SGDLS, CDR2 YYNGEE. The CDR3 runs to 16 residues. Trimming removed 5 bases from V and 2 bases from J; junction bases left unmatched: 8. The CDR3 sequence is CASSYGLAVITDTQYF. CDR3 in DNA: TGTGCCAGCAGTTACGGACTAGCGGTTATCACAGATACGCAGTATTTT. The full variable domain, in which reference TRBV9 and TRBJ2-3 provide the parts outside the CDR3, is DSGVTQTPKHLITATGQRVTLRCSPRSGDLSVYWYQQSLDQGLQFLIQYYNGEERAKGNILERFSAQQFPDLHSELNLSSLELGDSALYFCASSYGLAVITDTQYFGPGTRLTVL.

The V gene is TRBV5-1, the J gene TRBJ1-6; D may be TRBD1 (6 bases). The CDR3 has 15 amino acids. The V and J ends lost 1 base and 6 bases respectively, with 11 bases between them. From germline, CDR1 is SGHRS and CDR2 YFSETQ. CDR3 bases: TGCGCCAGCAGCTTGAATGGGGGCGTTAATTCACCCCTCCACTTT. Its translation: CASSLNGGVNSPLHF.

V is TRBV3-1 (or the pseudogene TRBV3-2) and J is TRBJ1-1; D unresolved. CDR1 is LGHDT, CDR2 YNNKEL, per germline (reference sequence). The CDR3 spans 12 residues. With 2 bases removed from V and 5 bases from J, the gap between germline ends came to 6 bases. The CDR3 is CASSQSGTEAFF. The CDR3 bases are TGTGCCAGCAGCCAATCGGGGACTGAAGCTTTCTTT.

The chain uses TRBV19 and TRBJ2-2; D call uncertain. The CDR3 is 14 amino acids. Per the germline V gene, CDR1 is LNHDA and CDR2 is SQIVND (reference sequence). The V gene lost 7 bases and the J gene lost 1 base, with 10 bases spanning the gap. As DNA, the CDR3 is TGTGCCAGTAATCCGAGCCGGAACACCGGGGAGCTGTTTTTT. Its translation is CASNPSRNTGELFF.

This clone appeared a few times. This sequence joins TRBV10-3 and TRBJ1-2, with TRBD1 matching over 7 bases. The V gene end was trimmed by 4 bases and the J gene end by 2 bases; junction bases not matched to a gene: 7. This CDR3 is built from 15 residues. Germline V gene data show CDR1 as ENHRY and CDR2 as SYGVKD. The CDR3 DNA sequence: TGTGCCATCAGTGCGGCGGGACAGCACAACTATGGCTACACCTTC. This sequence encodes CAISAAGQHNYGYTF.

The V gene is TRBV7-9, the J gene TRBJ1-3, with 7 bases that match TRBD1. The CDR3 spans 14 residues. V lost 3 bases and J lost 4; bases outside the gene matches: 3. Looked up from germline, CDR1 is SEHNR and CDR2 is FQNEAQ (reference sequence). Written as DNA, the CDR3 is TGTGCCAGCAGCTTCACAGGGGAAGGAAACACCATATATTTT. Amino acids: CASSFTGEGNTIYF. Full variable domain (remainder filled in from reference TRBV7-9 and TRBJ1-3): DTGVSQNPRHKITKRGQNVTFRCDPISEHNRLYWYRQTLGQGPEFLTYFQNEAQLEKSRLLSDRFSAERPKGSFSTLEIQRTEQGDSAMYLCASSFTGEGNTIYFGEGSWLTVV.

The chain uses TRBV3-1 (or the pseudogene TRBV3-2) and TRBJ2-7; 13 nucleotides align to TRBD2. Germline V gene data show CDR1 as LGHDT and CDR2 as YNNKEL (reference sequence). After removal of 4 bases from V and 4 bases from J, the junction contained 4 bases not matched to a gene. This CDR3 contains 15 residues. The CDR3 DNA reads as TGTGCCAGCAGCCTCTGGACTAGCGGGAGTTACGAGCAGTACTTC. The encoded protein is CASSLWTSGSYEQYF.

The rearrangement joins TRBV6-4 to TRBJ1-6; TRBD1 aligns across 10 bases. The CDR3 runs to 15 residues. J was trimmed by 8 bases and V by 4 bases; bases with no gene match: 5. Germline assignment: CDR1 MRHNA and CDR2 SNTAGT. CDR3 loop: CASSAVDRGHSPLHF. As DNA, the CDR3 is TGTGCCAGCAGTGCCGTAGACAGGGGGCATTCACCCCTCCACTTT.

The chain uses TRBV6-5 and TRBJ1-5, with D tentatively TRBD1 (5 bases). This CDR3 spans 13 amino acids. The V end was cut by 6 bases, the J end by 4 bases, with 10 bases between. CDR1 MNHEY and CDR2 SVGAGI come from the germline V gene. CDR3 nucleotide sequence: TGTGCCAGCAGCCTACAGGAGAATCAGCCCCAGCATTTT. Its translation: CASSLQENQPQHF.

The CDR3 loop is CASRYVGQNTGELFF. The CDR3 nucleotides read TGTGCCAGCAGATACGTGGGGCAAAACACCGGGGAGCTGTTTTTT. This sequence joins TRBV28 and TRBJ2-2; D possibly corresponds to TRBD1 (5 bases). Deletions cut 6 bases from V and 2 bases from J, with 13 bases between. Germline CDR1 MDHEN, CDR2 SYDVKM. The CDR3 runs 15 residues.

J is TRBJ1-2 and V is TRBV11-3; 7 positions agree with TRBD1. The CDR3 contains 18 residues. Germline CDR1 and CDR2: SGHNT and YENEEA. V shed 0 bases, J shed 1 base, and the junction held 11 bases outside the gene matches. The CDR3 spells CASSLDPLDRDHNYGYTF. DNA of the CDR3: TGTGCCAGCAGCTTAGACCCTCTCGACAGGGACCATAACTATGGCTACACCTTC.

The chain joins TRBV3-1 (or the pseudogene TRBV3-2) to TRBJ2-1; TRBD2 is a possible D gene (5 bases). CDR1 and CDR2 from the germline V gene are LGHDT and YNNKEL (reference sequence). The CDR3 totals 15 residues. Trimming took off 0 bases at V and 8 bases at J, with 14 bases between the two ends. The CDR3 is CASSQERARSDEQFF. CDR3 in DNA: TGTGCCAGCAGCCAAGAGCGGGCTCGGTCCGATGAGCAGTTCTTC.

This clone is a singleton in its sample. The chain links TRBV27 to TRBJ2-6; tentative D call: TRBD2 (6 bases). Trimming removed 6 bases at V and 2 bases at J, with 17 bases between. The CDR3 consists of 17 residues. Germline CDR1 MNHEY, CDR2 SMNVEV (reference sequence). CDR3 sequence reads: CASRSKGTSPGANVLTF. CDR3 nucleotides: TGTGCCAGCAGGTCAAAAGGGACTTCCCCTGGGGCCAACGTCCTGACTTTC. The full variable domain, in which reference TRBV27 and TRBJ2-6 provide the parts outside the CDR3, is EAQVTQNPRYLITVTGKKLTVTCSQNMNHEYMSWYRQDPGLGLRQIYYSMNVEVTDKGDVPEGYKVSRKEKRNFPLILESPSPNQTSLYFCASRSKGTSPGANVLTFGAGSRLTVL.

The chain has TRBV5-1 and TRBJ1-5; D possibly corresponds to TRBD1 (6 bases). The V end lost 2 bases, the J end lost 1 base, and 13 bases lay between the germline ends. The CDR3 sequence is 16 residues long. Per the germline V gene, CDR1 is SGHRS and CDR2 is YFSETQ. CDR3 amino acids: CASSLQGLGSNQPQHF. The CDR3 DNA reads as TGCGCCAGCAGCTTACAGGGTCTGGGGAGCAATCAGCCCCAGCATTTT.

The chain uses TRBV7-2 and TRBJ1-1, with a possible D match to TRBD1 (5 bases). Germline V gene data show CDR1 as SGHTA and CDR2 as FQGNSA. Deletions cut 5 bases from V and 4 bases from J, with 14 bases between. The CDR3 loop spans 14 amino acids. The CDR3 spells CASSDRQGSTEAFF. The CDR3 DNA is TGTGCCAGCAGCGACCGGCAGGGATCCACTGAAGCTTTCTTT.

This clone was recorded only once. The chain couples TRBV7-3 to TRBJ1-2; 10 bases map to TRBD1. Trimming took 3 bases from V and 8 from J; bases not matched to a gene: 9. CDR3 size: 15 residues. Germline V lookup: CDR1 SGHTA, CDR2 FQGTGA. CDR3 loop: CASSLGGDRGWGYTF. The CDR3, as DNA: TGTGCCAGCAGCTTGGGAGGGGACAGGGGTTGGGGCTACACCTTC.

This clone was seen a handful of times. This rearrangement joins TRBV7-9 to TRBJ2-1; a possible D gene is TRBD2 (6 bases). Germline V gene sequence: CDR1 SEHNR, CDR2 FQNEAQ (reference sequence). V was shortened by 5 bases and J by 5 bases, with 13 bases between the two germline ends. The CDR3 sequence is 14 residues long. The CDR3 bases are TGTGCCAGCAGCCCCGGAGGGTTACACAATGAGCAGTTCTTC. Translation: CASSPGGLHNEQFF. The full variable domain, its missing parts supplied by reference TRBV7-9 and TRBJ2-1, is DTGVSQNPRHKITKRGQNVTFRCDPISEHNRLYWYRQTLGQGPEFLTYFQNEAQLEKSRLLSDRFSAERPKGSFSTLEIQRTEQGDSAMYLCASSPGGLHNEQFFGPGTRLTVL.

The genes are TRBV30 and TRBJ2-5; D is unresolved. The CDR3 is 12 residues long. V was shortened by 0 bases and J by 5 bases, with 7 bases between the two germline ends. Germline CDR1 reads GTSNPN; CDR2 reads SVGIG (reference sequence). CDR3 in DNA: TGTGCCTGGAGTGTAGCTGTGGAGACCCAGTACTTC. Translation gives CAWSVAVETQYF.

The count of this clone is one. The chain uses TRBV28 and TRBJ1-5; no firm D call. Germline V gives CDR1 MDHEN, CDR2 SYDVKM. The CDR3 is made up of 15 amino acids. The ends were cut back, 6 bases at V and 0 bases at J, with 12 bases in the middle. The CDR3 region has the DNA TGTGCCAGCAGACGGGGAGAACTTAGCAATCAGCCCCAGCATTTT. Translating gives CASRRGELSNQPQHF.

This chain uses TRBV20-1 with TRBJ1-1, with no clear D. CDR3 length: 11 amino acids. Germline CDR1 reads DFQATT; CDR2 reads SNEGSKA (reference sequence). The V gene lost 3 bases and the J gene lost 5 bases, with 7 bases spanning the gap. CDR3 DNA sequence: TGCAGTGCTAGTGGGAGGACTGAAGCTTTCTTT. Translated: CSASGRTEAFF.

The chain has TRBV19 and TRBJ1-4; D gene ambiguous. This CDR3 region has 16 residues. Germline loops: CDR1 LNHDA, CDR2 SQIVND (reference sequence). The germline V and J ends were trimmed by 6 bases and 7 bases, with 21 bases remaining between them. The CDR3: CASSGPSTKAGEKLFF. In DNA, the CDR3 is TGTGCCAGTAGCGGGCCCTCGACAAAGGCGGGTGAAAAACTGTTTTTT.

V and J are TRBV7-9 and TRBJ1-4, with 7 positions matching TRBD1. V lost 4 bases, J lost 8 bases, and 16 bases stayed unmatched. The CDR3 contains 17 residues. CDR1 is SEHNR and CDR2 is FQNEAQ in the germline V gene (reference sequence). The CDR3 DNA sequence: TGTGCCAGCAGCTCGGGGGACAGCAACTATGCCGCAGAAAAACTGTTTTTT. Protein: CASSSGDSNYAAEKLFF.

CDR3: CASSFTGGVYEQYF. CDR3 coding DNA: TGTGCCAGCAGTTTTACAGGGGGCGTATACGAGCAGTACTTC. This chain joins TRBV6-5 and TRBJ2-7; 9 bases agree with TRBD1. The CDR3 is 14 residues long. The trim removed 4 bases at V and 4 bases at J, leaving 5 bases unmatched. The germline V gene has CDR1 MNHEY and CDR2 SVGAGI.

Written as DNA, the CDR3 is TGCGCCAGCAGTCCCGGGGGTCCTGGGGCCAACGTCCTGACTTTC. Translation: CASSPGGPGANVLTF. The chain couples TRBV10-2 to TRBJ2-6; D may be TRBD2 (6 bases). The V gene lost 5 bases and the J gene lost 2 bases, with 10 bases spanning the gap. Germline V gene data show CDR1 as WSHSY and CDR2 as SAAADI. This CDR3 comprises 15 residues.

With respect to this clone: The sample contains more than one DNA sequence encoding this CDR3. V is TRBV29-1 and J is TRBJ1-1, with D tentatively TRBD1 (6 bases). This CDR3 is built from 13 residues. Germline V lookup: CDR1 SQVTM, CDR2 ANQGSEA. The ends were cut back, 3 bases at V and 0 bases at J, with 8 bases in the middle. This CDR3 is CSVDRGLNTEAFF. Here the CDR3 DNA reads TGCAGCGTTGATAGGGGGTTGAACACTGAAGCTTTCTTT. Based on the CDR3 plus reference TRBV29-1 and TRBJ1-1, the full variable domain is SAVISQKPSRDICQRGTSLTIQCQVDSQVTMMFWYRQQPGQSLTLIATANQGSEATYESGFVIDKFPISRPNLTFSTLTVSNMSPEDSSIYLCSVDRGLNTEAFFGQGTRLTVV.